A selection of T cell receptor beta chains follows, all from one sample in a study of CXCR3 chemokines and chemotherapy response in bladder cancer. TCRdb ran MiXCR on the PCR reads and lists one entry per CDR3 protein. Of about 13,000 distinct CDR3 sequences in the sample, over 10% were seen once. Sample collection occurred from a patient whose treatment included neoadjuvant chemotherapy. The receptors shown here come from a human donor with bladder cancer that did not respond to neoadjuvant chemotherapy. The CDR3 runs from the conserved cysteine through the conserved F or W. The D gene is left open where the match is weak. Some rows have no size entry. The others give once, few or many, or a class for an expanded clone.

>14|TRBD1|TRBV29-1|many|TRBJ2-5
TGCAGCACTTCGGGGGGACAGGGCGGAGAGACCCAGTACTTC
CSTSGGQGGETQYF
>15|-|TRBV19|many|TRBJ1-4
TGTGCCAGTAGTATAGTTGGGTCGAAGGATGAAAAACTGTTTTTT
CASSIVGSKDEKLFF
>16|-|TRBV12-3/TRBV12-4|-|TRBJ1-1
TGTGCCAGCAGTCAGCAGGGCCCGACAGTGAACACTGAAGCTTTCTTT
CASSQQGPTVNTEAFF
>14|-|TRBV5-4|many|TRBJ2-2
TGTGCCAGCAGTCTCCTCGGGGGTGACGGGGAGCTGTTTTTT
CASSLLGGDGELFF
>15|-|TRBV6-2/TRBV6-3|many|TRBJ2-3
TGTGCCAGCGGCACAAACTTAGGGGCCCGGGATACGCAGTATTTT
CASGTNLGARDTQYF
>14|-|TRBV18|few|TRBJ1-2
TGTGCCAGCTCACCATCATCCGGACTTGATGGCTACACCTTC
CASSPSSGLDGYTF
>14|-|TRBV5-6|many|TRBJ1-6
TGTGCCAGCAGTCGAGGGGGTTCGAATTCACCCCTCCACTTT
CASSRGGSNSPLHF
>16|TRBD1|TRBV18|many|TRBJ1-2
TGTGCCAGCTCAACTACCGGGACAGGGGGCGAGGCTGGCTACACCTTC
CASSTTGTGGEAGYTF
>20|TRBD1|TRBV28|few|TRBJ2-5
TGTGCCAGCAGTCTACTAACCAAACTTCACCGGGACAGCAGAAAAGAGACCCAGTACTTC
CASSLLTKLHRDSRKETQYF
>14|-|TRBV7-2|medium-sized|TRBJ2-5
TGTGCCAGCAGCTTAAGCGGCAGTCGAGAGACCCAGTACTTC
CASSLSGSRETQYF
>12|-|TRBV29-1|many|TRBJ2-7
TGCAGCGTTTCAGTCGATCCCTACGAGCAGTACTTC
CSVSVDPYEQYF
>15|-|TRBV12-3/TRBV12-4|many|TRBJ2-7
TGTGCCAGCAGTTTCGGGTCAGGACCCCACTACGAGCAGTACTTC
CASSFGSGPHYEQYF
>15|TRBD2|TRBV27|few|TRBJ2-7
TGTGCCAGCAGTCGGACTAGCGCCCTACCCTACGAGCAGTACTTC
CASSRTSALPYEQYF
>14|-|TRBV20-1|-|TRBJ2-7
TGCAGTGCTAGCGGTGGGGGACGGGGATACGAGCAGTACTTC
CSASGGGRGYEQYF
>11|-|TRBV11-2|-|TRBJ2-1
TGTGCCAGCAGCTTAAGCGCGGGACAGTTCTTC
CASSLSAGQFF
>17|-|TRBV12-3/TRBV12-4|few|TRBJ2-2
TGTGCCAGCAGTTTAGTAGTGGGTGGACCGGGCACCGGGGAGCTGTTTTTT
CASSLVVGGPGTGELFF
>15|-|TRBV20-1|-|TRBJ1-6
TGCAGTGCTCCTCGAACGGATCGGACCCCTTCACCCCTCCACTTT
CSAPRTDRTPSPLHF
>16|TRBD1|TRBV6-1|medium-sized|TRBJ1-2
TGTGCCAGCAGTGACTTTACAGGGGTAGGGTGGGATGGCTACACCTTC
CASSDFTGVGWDGYTF
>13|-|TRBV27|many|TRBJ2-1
TGTGCCAGCAGTTCCACCTTAGGGGGTGAGCAGTTCTTC
CASSSTLGGEQFF
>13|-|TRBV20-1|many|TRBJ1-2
TGCAGTGCTTTCCGCCGGGACATCTATGGCTACACCTTC
CSAFRRDIYGYTF
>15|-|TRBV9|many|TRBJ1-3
TGTGCCAGCAGCGTGGAGGGAAACTCTGGAAACACCATATATTTT
CASSVEGNSGNTIYF
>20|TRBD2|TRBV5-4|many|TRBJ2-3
TGTGCCAGCAGCTTTCCTCCGGGACTAGCGGGGAGTGGAAGCACAGATACGCAGTATTTT
CASSFPPGLAGSGSTDTQYF